The present entry profiles one T cell receptor (beta chain) with its context. The entry originates in a study of blood T cell repertoires in COVID-19. The overall study: Acute and convalescent COVID-19 samples came from the United States, Italy and Spain. PBMCs, B-cell-depleted T cells, or T cells provided the cDNA or gDNA that made up the material.

Germline-derived CDR1 and CDR2 are MNHEY and SVGAGI. CDR3 length: 15 amino acids. The V gene end was trimmed by 6 bases and the J gene end by 9 bases; junction bases not matched to a gene: 11. In the original workflow: For nucleated cells, counts were estimated from reference gene primer amplification. TCRdb's table, derived via immunoSEQ multiplex PCR, lists solely in-frame clones and lacks some. V, J and clone size were drawn from that table, and D and trimming were deduced from the DNA. This table holds 180,000 or so clones, around four fifths found once. Donors in Cohort 3 counted as recovered after two negative PCRs, clearance, or symptom resolution.

The J gene is TRBJ1-6, the V gene TRBV6-5; 7 positions match TRBD1. The clonotype was recovered from an older woman who had recovered from COVID-19. Source material: PBMCs or T cells enriched from blood (not recorded which). The CDR3 DNA follows: TGTGCCAGCAGGTACAATGAACAGGGGTCTTCACCCCTCCACTTT. This gives the protein CASRYNEQGSSPLHF.